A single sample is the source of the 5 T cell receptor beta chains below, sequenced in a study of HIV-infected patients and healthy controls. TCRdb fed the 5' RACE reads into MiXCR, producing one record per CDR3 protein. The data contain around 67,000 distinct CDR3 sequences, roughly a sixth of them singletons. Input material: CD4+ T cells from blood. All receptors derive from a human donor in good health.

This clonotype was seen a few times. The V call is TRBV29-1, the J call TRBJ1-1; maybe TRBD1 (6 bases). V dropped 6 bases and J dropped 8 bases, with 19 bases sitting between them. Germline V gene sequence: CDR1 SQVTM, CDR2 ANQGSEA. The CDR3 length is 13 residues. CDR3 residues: CSVRAGGGREAFF. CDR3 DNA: TGCAGCGTAAGAGCCGGGGGCGGTCGAGAAGCTTTCTTT.

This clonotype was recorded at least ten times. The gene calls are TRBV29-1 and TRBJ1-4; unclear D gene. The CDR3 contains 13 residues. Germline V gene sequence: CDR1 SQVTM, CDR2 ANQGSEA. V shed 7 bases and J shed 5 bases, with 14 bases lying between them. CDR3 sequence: CSARPSTNEKLFF. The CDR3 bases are TGCAGCGCCAGACCCAGTACCAATGAAAAACTGTTTTTT.

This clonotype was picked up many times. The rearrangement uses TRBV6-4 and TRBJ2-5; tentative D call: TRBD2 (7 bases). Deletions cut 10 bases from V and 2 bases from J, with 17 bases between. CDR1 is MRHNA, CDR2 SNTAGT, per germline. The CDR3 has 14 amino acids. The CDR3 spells CAIRGGWVQETQYF. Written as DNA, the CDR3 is TGTGCCATCCGCGGGGGCTGGGTACAAGAGACCCAGTACTTC.

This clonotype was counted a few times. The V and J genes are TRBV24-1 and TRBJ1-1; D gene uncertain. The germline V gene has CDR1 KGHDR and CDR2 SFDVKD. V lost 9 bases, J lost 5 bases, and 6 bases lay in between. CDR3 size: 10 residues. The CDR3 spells CATPGTEAFF. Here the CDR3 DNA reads TGTGCCACCCCGGGTACTGAAGCTTTCTTT.

The CDR3 region is CATVRDPSYEQYF. CDR3 DNA sequence: TGTGCCACCGTCCGGGACCCGTCCTACGAGCAGTACTTC. The genes are TRBV25-1 and TRBJ2-7; D may be TRBD1 or TRBD2 (5 bases each). V was shortened by 10 bases and J by 1 base, with 14 bases between the two germline ends. Looked up from germline, CDR1 is MGHDK and CDR2 is SYGVNS. This CDR3 spans 13 amino acids.